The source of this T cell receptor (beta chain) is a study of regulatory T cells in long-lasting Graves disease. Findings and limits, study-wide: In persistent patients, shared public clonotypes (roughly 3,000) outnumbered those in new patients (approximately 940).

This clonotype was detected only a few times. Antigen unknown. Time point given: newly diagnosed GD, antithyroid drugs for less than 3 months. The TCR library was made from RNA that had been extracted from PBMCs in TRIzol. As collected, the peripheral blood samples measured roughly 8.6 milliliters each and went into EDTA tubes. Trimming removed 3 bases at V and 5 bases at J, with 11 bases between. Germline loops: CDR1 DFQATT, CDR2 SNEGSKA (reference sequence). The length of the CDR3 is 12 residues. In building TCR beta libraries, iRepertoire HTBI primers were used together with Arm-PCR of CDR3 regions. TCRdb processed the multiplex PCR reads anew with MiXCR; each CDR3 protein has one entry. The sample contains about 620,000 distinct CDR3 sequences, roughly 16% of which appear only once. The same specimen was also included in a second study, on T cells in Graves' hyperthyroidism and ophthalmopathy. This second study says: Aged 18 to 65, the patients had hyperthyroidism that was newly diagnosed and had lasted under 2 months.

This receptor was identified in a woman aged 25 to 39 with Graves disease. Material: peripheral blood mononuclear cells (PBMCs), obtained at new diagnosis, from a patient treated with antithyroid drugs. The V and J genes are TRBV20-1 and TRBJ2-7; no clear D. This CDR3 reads CSARGKVNEQYF. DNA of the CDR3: TGCAGTGCTAGGGGCAAGGTGAACGAGCAGTACTTC.